Below are 28 T cell receptor beta chains sequenced from a single sample in a study of blood T cell repertoires in COVID-19. The table came from immunoSEQ multiplex PCR; TCRdb's copy has only in-frame clones and leaves some out. The sample shows tens of thousands of clones, more than 85% of them seen only once. The sequencing input was peripheral blood. These receptors were obtained from a man aged 40-55 years with COVID-19, enrolled during active disease.

The gene calls are TRBV6-7 and TRBJ1-4; 7 bases agree with TRBD1. TRBV6-7 is an ORF; its function is uncertain. This CDR3 spans 18 amino acids. With V trimmed by 0 bases and J by 0 bases, 7 bases remained unmatched. The DNA of the CDR3 is TGTGCCAGCAGTTACTCCATTCGGGACAGACCAACTAATGAAAAACTGTTTTTT. This encodes CASSYSIRDRPTNEKLFF.

This clone is a singleton in its sample. Other DNA sequences in the sample encode the same CDR3. V gene TRBV5-1 combines with J gene TRBJ2-3; tentative D call: TRBD1 (6 bases). In germline, CDR1 is SGHRS, CDR2 YFSETQ. This CDR3 contains 15 residues. V was clipped by 2 bases and J by 0 bases, with 10 bases between them. The CDR3 bases are TGCGCCAGCAGCTTACAGGGTACGAGCACAGATACGCAGTATTTT. It codes for CASSLQGTSTDTQYF.

The V call is TRBV5-1, the J call TRBJ2-7, with TRBD2 matching over 7 bases. V was pared by 0 bases and J by 5 bases, with 8 bases of the junction left unmatched. Germline CDR1 SGHRS, CDR2 YFSETQ. The CDR3 is 15 residues long. CDR3 loop: CASSLEGRGAHEQYF. In DNA, the CDR3 is TGCGCCAGCAGCTTGGAGGGGAGGGGTGCCCACGAGCAGTACTTC.

The genes are TRBV10-3 and TRBJ1-1; 7 bases fit TRBD1. The CDR3 contains 15 residues. The V gene end was trimmed by 9 bases and the J gene end by 0 bases; junction bases not matched to a gene: 10. Germline V CDR1 and CDR2: ENHRY, SYGVKD. The CDR3 DNA reads TGTGCCATAACCCGGGACAGAAACATGAACACTGAAGCTTTCTTT. It is translated as CAITRDRNMNTEAFF.

The chain couples TRBV2 to TRBJ2-7; 8 bases are shared with TRBD1. J gave up 5 bases and V 8 bases, and 11 bases lay outside the gene matches. The CDR3 consists of 14 residues. From germline, CDR1 is SNHLY and CDR2 FYNNEI. CDR3: CASQPLTGADEQYF. CDR3 sequence (DNA): TGTGCCAGCCAACCGTTGACAGGGGCCGACGAGCAGTACTTC.

The chain carries TRBV5-4 and TRBJ2-2; 10 bases map to TRBD1. Germline lookup yields CDR1 SGHNT and CDR2 YYREEE (reference sequence). The CDR3 contains 14 residues. The J segment lost 6 bases and the V segment lost 2 bases, leaving 1 base of the junction unmatched. In DNA, the CDR3 is TGTGCCAGCAGCTTCGGACAGGGGGCCGGGGAGCTGTTTTTT. It yields the protein CASSFGQGAGELFF. The complete variable domain, with remaining parts taken from reference TRBV5-4 and TRBJ2-2, reads ETGVTQSPTHLIKTRGQQVTLRCSSQSGHNTVSWYQQALGQGPQFIFQYYREEENGRGNFPPRFSGLQFPNYSSELNVNALELDDSALYLCASSFGQGAGELFFGEGSRLTVL.

This clone was seen only a few times. The gene calls are TRBV2 and TRBJ1-5; D gene ambiguous. The length of the CDR3 is 13 residues. V was pared by 2 bases and J by 7 bases, with 9 bases between. Germline values: CDR1 SNHLY, CDR2 FYNNEI. Here the CDR3 reads CASSENSGQPQHF. The CDR3 nucleotides read TGTGCCAGCAGTGAAAACTCAGGCCAGCCCCAGCATTTT.

V and J are TRBV15 and TRBJ2-1, with D tentatively TRBD2 (6 bases). Trimming took off 5 bases at V and 5 bases at J, with 19 bases between the two ends. This CDR3 contains 16 residues. Germline V gene sequence: CDR1 LNHNV, CDR2 YYDKDF (reference sequence). CDR3 in DNA: TGTGCCACCAGCCGACCACGGGACTCCCCACACAATGAGCAGTTCTTC. Encoded protein: CATSRPRDSPHNEQFF.

The CDR3 nucleotides read TGTGCCAGCAGCTTTGGGGGACAGGGGGACGAGCAGTACTTC. It specifies CASSFGGQGDEQYF. The V and J genes are TRBV5-4 and TRBJ2-7; 11 bases are shared with TRBD1. The CDR3 covers 14 residues. Germline V gives CDR1 SGHNT, CDR2 YYREEE (reference sequence). V trimming: 2 bases; J trimming: 5 bases; junction bases outside the gene matches: 3.

The chain links TRBV10-3 to TRBJ2-7; TRBD2 matches at 7 bases. Germline lookup yields CDR1 ENHRY and CDR2 SYGVKD. V lost 10 bases and J lost 0; bases outside the gene matches: 3. The CDR3 runs 12 residues. In DNA, the CDR3 is TGTGCCACACTAGCGACCTCCTACGAGCAGTACTTC. This gives the protein CATLATSYEQYF.

This chain links TRBV13 with TRBJ2-5; D unresolved. Germline V gives CDR1 PRHDT, CDR2 FYEKMQ (reference sequence). V was trimmed by 2 bases and J by 2 bases, leaving 6 bases between them. The CDR3 runs 13 residues. Written as DNA, the CDR3 is TGTGCCAGCAGCTTAACCCGGCAAGAGACCCAGTACTTC. It translates to CASSLTRQETQYF.

The rearrangement links TRBV27 to TRBJ1-6, with TRBD1 matching 7 bases. V was clipped by 7 bases and J by 8 bases; unmatched bases: 8. Germline V gene data show CDR1 as MNHEY and CDR2 as SMNVEV (reference sequence). CDR3 length: 14 amino acids. The CDR3 DNA is TGTGCCAGCAATTCAAACAGGGGCGATTCACCCCTCCACTTT. As protein: CASNSNRGDSPLHF.

The rearrangement links TRBV28 to TRBJ1-3; D is unresolved. The germline V gene has CDR1 MDHEN and CDR2 SYDVKM. V was trimmed by 4 bases and J by 0 bases, leaving 13 bases between them. The CDR3 is 16 residues long. The CDR3 coding sequence is TGTGCCAGCAGTTCTCCCGGCGGAAGCTCTGGAAACACCATATATTTT. Protein sequence: CASSSPGGSSGNTIYF.

This clone was picked up one time. The chain recombines TRBV5-1 with TRBJ1-2; TRBD1 matches at 7 bases. Germline CDR1 and CDR2: SGHRS and YFSETQ. Trimming cost V 5 bases and J 8 bases; bases outside gene matches: 9. The CDR3 spans 13 residues. In DNA form, the CDR3 reads TGCGCCAGCAGATCTCCAGGGGGTGAAGGCTACACCTTC. Protein sequence: CASRSPGGEGYTF.

The chain links TRBV28 to TRBJ1-5; the D is unclear. CDR1 and CDR2 from the germline V gene are MDHEN and SYDVKM. The CDR3 consists of 13 residues. V dropped 2 bases and J dropped 6 bases, with 8 bases sitting between them. CDR3 nucleotides: TGTGCCAGCAGTTTAAGCCATCGTCAGCCCCAGCATTTT. Protein sequence: CASSLSHRQPQHF.

The chain links TRBV7-2 to TRBJ2-5; 11 bases are a match to TRBD1. Losses at the gene ends were 3 bases for V and 5 bases for J; bases not matched to a gene: 8. Germline values: CDR1 SGHTA, CDR2 FQGNSA. The CDR3 length is 16 residues. CDR3 nucleotides: TGTGCCAGCAGCTTGGGGGACAGGGGGTTGGTGGAGACCCAGTACTTC. It encodes CASSLGDRGLVETQYF.

V usage is TRBV3-1 (or the pseudogene TRBV3-2) and J usage is TRBJ1-5; no clear D gene. The CDR3 is 12 residues long. V shed 7 bases and J shed 6 bases, with 10 bases lying between them. CDR1 and CDR2 from the germline V gene are LGHDT and YNNKEL (reference sequence). This chain's CDR3 is CASNSAGQPQHF. The DNA of the CDR3 is TGTGCCAGCAACAGTGCGGGTCAGCCCCAGCATTTT.

This sequence joins TRBV3-1 (or the pseudogene TRBV3-2) and TRBJ2-1; 12 bases match TRBD2. This CDR3 spans 17 amino acids. With V trimmed by 4 bases and J by 4 bases, 8 bases remained unmatched. CDR1 is LGHDT and CDR2 is YNNKEL in the germline V gene (reference sequence). The CDR3 protein is CASSLPSGGAMYNEQFF. CDR3 DNA: TGTGCCAGCAGCCTGCCTAGCGGGGGGGCTATGTACAATGAGCAGTTCTTC.

The rearrangement joins TRBV29-1 to TRBJ2-3, with a weak D call TRBD2 (5 bases). This CDR3 has 18 amino acids. V shed 4 bases and J shed 0 bases, with 23 bases lying between them. CDR1 is SQVTM and CDR2 is ANQGSEA in the germline V gene. CDR3 loop: CSVGLKSGTELSTDTQYF. The CDR3 DNA reads as TGCAGCGTTGGGTTAAAATCGGGAACGGAACTTAGCACAGATACGCAGTATTTT.

This clone was observed a single time. This chain connects TRBV7-6 to TRBJ2-7; 12 nucleotides line up with TRBD1. Per germline, CDR1 SGHVS and CDR2 FNYEAQ. Trimming cost V 1 base and J 1 base; bases outside gene matches: 8. The CDR3 consists of 18 residues. The CDR3 sequence is CASSLGGAGQGASYEQYF. CDR3 nucleotide sequence: TGTGCCAGCAGCTTAGGTGGTGCGGGACAGGGGGCTTCCTACGAGCAGTACTTC.

The rearrangement uses TRBV29-1 and TRBJ1-2; D remains unclear. Germline V CDR1 and CDR2: SQVTM, ANQGSEA. The CDR3 sequence is 12 residues long. V was cut by 3 bases and J by 4 bases, with 9 bases left in between. The CDR3 here is CSVDGSFYGYTF. DNA for the CDR3: TGCAGCGTTGATGGGAGTTTCTATGGCTACACCTTC.

V gene TRBV5-1 combines with J gene TRBJ2-5, with 11 bases identical to TRBD2. Trimming took 4 bases from V and 3 from J; bases not matched to a gene: 5. From germline, CDR1 is SGHRS and CDR2 YFSETQ. This CDR3 is 15 amino acids long. The CDR3 DNA sequence: TGCGCCAGCAGCCTGACTAGCGGGGTGGAAGAGACCCAGTACTTC. Amino acids: CASSLTSGVEETQYF.

The chain links TRBV18 to TRBJ2-2, with TRBD1 identical over 9 bases. CDR1 is KGHSH, CDR2 LQKENI, per germline. The ends lost 3 bases at V and 1 base at J; junction bases unmatched: 0. The CDR3 totals 15 residues. In nucleotides, the CDR3 is TGTGCCAGCTCACCGGGACAGGGGAACACCGGGGAGCTGTTTTTT. Its protein is CASSPGQGNTGELFF.

The rearrangement joins TRBV12-3 or TRBV12-4 to TRBJ2-1; the match to TRBD2 covers 8 bases. The junction had 1 base not matched to a gene; V was cut back by 9 bases and J by 9 bases. This CDR3 region has 10 residues. The DNA for the CDR3 is TGTGCCAGTAGCGGGGCTGAGCAGTTCTTC. This codes for CASSGAEQFF.

The CDR3 loop reads CSARDTDEQYF. CDR3 nucleotide sequence: TGCAGTGCTAGAGATACGGACGAGCAGTACTTC. The chain combines TRBV20-1 with TRBJ2-7; D gene uncertain. The CDR3 contains 11 residues. Trimming cost V 0 bases and J 5 bases, with 5 bases left between them. Germline V gene lookup returns CDR1 DFQATT and CDR2 SNEGSKA (reference sequence).

The rearrangement uses TRBV10-3 and TRBJ2-7; D ambiguous. V was pared by 0 bases and J by 3 bases, with 3 bases between. In germline, CDR1 is ENHRY, CDR2 SYGVKD. This CDR3 has 12 residues. Written as DNA, the CDR3 is TGTGCCATCAGTGAGTCTAACTACGAGCAGTACTTC. Amino acids: CAISESNYEQYF.

The chain uses TRBV7-7 and TRBJ2-5; 9 nucleotides match TRBD2. The germline V gene has CDR1 SSHAT and CDR2 FNYEAQ (reference sequence). CDR3 size: 15 residues. The V gene end was trimmed by 5 bases and the J gene end by 4 bases; junction bases not matched to a gene: 8. The CDR3 DNA is TGTGCCAGCAGCCCACAGCGGGGGGTTGGAGAGACCCAGTACTTC. Protein: CASSPQRGVGETQYF.

The chain has TRBV27 and TRBJ1-2, with a tentative D call TRBD1 (6 bases). The ends were cut back, 6 bases at V and 6 bases at J, with 11 bases in the middle. This CDR3 is 12 amino acids long. The germline V gene has CDR1 MNHEY and CDR2 SMNVEV (reference sequence). This chain's CDR3 is CASSARGHGYTF. DNA for the CDR3: TGTGCCAGCAGCGCCAGGGGACATGGCTACACCTTC.